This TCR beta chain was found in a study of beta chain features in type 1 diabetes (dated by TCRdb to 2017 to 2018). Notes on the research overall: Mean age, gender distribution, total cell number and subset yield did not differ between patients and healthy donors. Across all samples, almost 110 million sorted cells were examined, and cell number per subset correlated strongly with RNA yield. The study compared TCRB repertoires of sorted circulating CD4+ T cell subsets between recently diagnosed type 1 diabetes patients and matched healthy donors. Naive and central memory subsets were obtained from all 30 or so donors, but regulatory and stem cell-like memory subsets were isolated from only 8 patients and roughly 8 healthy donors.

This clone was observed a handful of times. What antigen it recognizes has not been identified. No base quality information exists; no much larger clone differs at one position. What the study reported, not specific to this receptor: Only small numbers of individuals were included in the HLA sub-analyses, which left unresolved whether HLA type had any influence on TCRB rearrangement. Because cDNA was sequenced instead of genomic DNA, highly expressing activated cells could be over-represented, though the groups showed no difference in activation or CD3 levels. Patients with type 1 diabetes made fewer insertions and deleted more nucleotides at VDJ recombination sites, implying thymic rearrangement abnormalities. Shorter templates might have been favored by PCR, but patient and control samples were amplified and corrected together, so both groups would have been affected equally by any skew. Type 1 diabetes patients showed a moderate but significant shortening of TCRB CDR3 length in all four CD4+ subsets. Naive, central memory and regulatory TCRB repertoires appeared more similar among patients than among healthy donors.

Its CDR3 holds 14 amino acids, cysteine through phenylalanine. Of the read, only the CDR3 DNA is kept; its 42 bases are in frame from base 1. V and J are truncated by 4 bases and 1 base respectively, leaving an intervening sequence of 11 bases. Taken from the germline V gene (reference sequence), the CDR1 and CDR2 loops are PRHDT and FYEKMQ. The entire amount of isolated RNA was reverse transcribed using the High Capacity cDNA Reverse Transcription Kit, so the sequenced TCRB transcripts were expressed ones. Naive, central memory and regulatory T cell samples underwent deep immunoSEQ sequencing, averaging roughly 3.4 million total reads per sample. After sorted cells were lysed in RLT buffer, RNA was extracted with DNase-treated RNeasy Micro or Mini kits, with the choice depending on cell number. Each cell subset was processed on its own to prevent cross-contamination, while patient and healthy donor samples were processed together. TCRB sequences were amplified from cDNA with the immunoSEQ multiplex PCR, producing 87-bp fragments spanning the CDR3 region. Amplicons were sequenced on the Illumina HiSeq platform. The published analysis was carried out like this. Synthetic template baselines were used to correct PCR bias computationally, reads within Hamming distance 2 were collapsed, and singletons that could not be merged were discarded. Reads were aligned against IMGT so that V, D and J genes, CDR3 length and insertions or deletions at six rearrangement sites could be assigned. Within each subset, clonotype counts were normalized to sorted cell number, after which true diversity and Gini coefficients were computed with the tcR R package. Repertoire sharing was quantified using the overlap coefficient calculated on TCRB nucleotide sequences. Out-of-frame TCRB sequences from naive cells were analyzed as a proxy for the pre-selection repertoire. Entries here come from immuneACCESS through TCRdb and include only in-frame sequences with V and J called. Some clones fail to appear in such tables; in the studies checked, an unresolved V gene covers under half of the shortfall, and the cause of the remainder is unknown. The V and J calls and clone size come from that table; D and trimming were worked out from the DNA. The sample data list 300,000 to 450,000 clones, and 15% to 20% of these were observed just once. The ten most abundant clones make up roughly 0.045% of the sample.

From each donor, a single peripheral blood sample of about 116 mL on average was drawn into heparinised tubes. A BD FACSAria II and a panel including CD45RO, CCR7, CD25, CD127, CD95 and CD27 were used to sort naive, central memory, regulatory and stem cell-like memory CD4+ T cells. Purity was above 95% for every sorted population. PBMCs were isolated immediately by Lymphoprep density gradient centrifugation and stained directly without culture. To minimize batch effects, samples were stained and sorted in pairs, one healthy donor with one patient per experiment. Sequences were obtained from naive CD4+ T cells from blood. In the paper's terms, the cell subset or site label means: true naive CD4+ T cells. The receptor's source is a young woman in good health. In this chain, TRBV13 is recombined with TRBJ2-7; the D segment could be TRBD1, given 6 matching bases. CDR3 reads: CASSSSRGSYEQYF. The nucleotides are TGTGCCAGCAGCTCGTCGAGGGGGTCCTACGAGCAGTACTTC.